This T cell receptor (beta chain) is from a study of control samples from healthy donors and cancer patients (dated by TCRdb to the early 2020s). Points on this clone: Its target antigen remains unknown. No much larger clonotype is one base removed from it; base qualities were not supplied.

The method behind the library was the immunoSEQ multiplex PCR assay. The table comes from immuneACCESS by way of TCRdb, which keeps in-frame sequences with V and J called. Part of the clones is missing from these tables; in studies checked, under half for an unresolved V gene and the rest for unknown reasons. Counted in this sample were fewer than 25,000 clones; about 80% of them appeared once. The ten largest clones add up to 25% to 30% of the sample. The material sequenced was PBMCs. The clonotype originates from a man aged 55-75 years with head and neck cancer.

The nucleotide sequence is TGCGCCAGCAGTGATCCCGCGAGCTCCTACGAGCAGTACTTC. Translation gives CASSDPASSYEQYF. The rearranged chain carries TRBV10-2 and TRBJ2-7; the D gene lacks a confident call. V drops 3 bases and J drops 0 bases, leaving 9 bases in between. The CDR3 runs 14 amino acids, cysteine and phenylalanine included. The read is trimmed to its CDR3 DNA, 42 bases read in frame from base 1. For CDR1 and CDR2, the germline V gene lists WSHSY and SAAADI.